This T cell receptor (beta chain) was captured in a study of blood T cell repertoires in COVID-19. Study overall: Both acute and convalescent COVID-19 samples were obtained from the United States, Italy and Spain. T cells, B-cell-depleted T cells, or PBMCs supplied cDNA or gDNA.

Using immunoSEQ multiplex PCR, the repertoire was profiled, and TCRdb retains in-frame clones only, with some absent. The sample lists tens of thousands of clones; 65% to 85% were seen once. The table lists this clone with a count of one. This CDR3 spans 14 amino acids. V shed 6 bases and J 1 base; nucleotides not matched to a gene: 3. Germline lookup yields CDR1 SGHDN and CDR2 FVKESK. The receptor's source is a man between 65 and 85 years old with active or convalescent COVID-19. This chain joins TRBV14 and TRBJ2-1, with 7 positions matching TRBD2. The sequencing sample was made of peripheral blood. This chain's CDR3 is CASRGSGSYNEQFF. The CDR3 coding sequence is TGTGCCAGCAGGGGTAGCGGGTCCTACAATGAGCAGTTCTTC. Full variable domain (outside the CDR3, taken from reference TRBV14 and TRBJ2-1): EAGVTQFPSHSVIEKGQTVTLRCDPISGHDNLYWYRRVMGKEIKFLLHFVKESKQDESGMPNNRFLAERTGGTYSTLKVQPAELEDSGVYFCASRGSGSYNEQFFGPGTRLTVL.